The clone carrying this TCR beta chain was detected a few times. Its antigen is unidentified. This CDR3 contains 14 residues. CDR1 is SQVTM and CDR2 is ANQGSEA in the germline V gene. After removal of 1 base from V and 5 bases from J, the junction contained 3 bases not matched to a gene. The data are from a study of blood T cells in healthy people across ages. Together with a sample-barcoded 5' primer, a J-beta primer mix was included in a second PCR lasting roughly 6 to 12 cycles. TCRdb reanalysed the 5' RACE reads using MiXCR and keeps one entry per CDR3 protein. The table has 750,000 or so distinct CDR3 sequences, roughly 25% seen once. Findings and caveats of the study: Unknown donor CMV status possibly confounded expanded clonotype changes. Long-lived donors exceeded aged donors in naive CD4+ cells and diversity.

The data also belong to a second study, concerning T cells of mothers and their children. As reported in that work: Sequencing got over 10 million TCR beta CDR3 reads from each mother and approximately 3 million from each child. Overlap ran slightly, non-significantly higher for related than unrelated mother-child pairs.

The chain links TRBV29-1 to TRBJ2-1; TRBD1 matches at 9 bases. The sample consisted of blood. The clonotype comes from a boy younger than 18 in good health. DNA for the CDR3: TGCAGCGTTGAAGGGACAGGGGAGGACAATGAGCAGTTCTTC. Its protein is CSVEGTGEDNEQFF.